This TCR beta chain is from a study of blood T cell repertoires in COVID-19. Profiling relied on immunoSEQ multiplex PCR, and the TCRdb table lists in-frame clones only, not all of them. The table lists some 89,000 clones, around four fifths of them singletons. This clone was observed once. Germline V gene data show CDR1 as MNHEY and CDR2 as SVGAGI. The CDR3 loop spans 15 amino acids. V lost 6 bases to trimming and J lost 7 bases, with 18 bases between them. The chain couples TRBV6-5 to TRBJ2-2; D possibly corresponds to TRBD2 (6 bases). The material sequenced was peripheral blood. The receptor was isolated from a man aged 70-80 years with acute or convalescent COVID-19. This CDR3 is CASRAGTLGSGELFF. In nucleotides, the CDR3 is TGTGCCAGCAGAGCCGGGACCCTCGGGAGCGGGGAGCTGTTTTTT.